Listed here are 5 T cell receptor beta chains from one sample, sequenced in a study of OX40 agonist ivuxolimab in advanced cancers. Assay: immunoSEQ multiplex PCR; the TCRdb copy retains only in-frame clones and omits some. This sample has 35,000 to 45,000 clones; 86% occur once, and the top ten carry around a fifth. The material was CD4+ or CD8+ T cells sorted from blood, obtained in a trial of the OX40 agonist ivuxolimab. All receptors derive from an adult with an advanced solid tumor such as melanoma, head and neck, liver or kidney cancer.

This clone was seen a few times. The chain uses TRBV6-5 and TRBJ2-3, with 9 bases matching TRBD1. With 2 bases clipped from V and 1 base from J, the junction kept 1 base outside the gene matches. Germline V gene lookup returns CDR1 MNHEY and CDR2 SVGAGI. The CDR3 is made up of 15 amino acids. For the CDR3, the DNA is TGTGCCAGCAGTTACCGGACAGGGGGCACAGATACGCAGTATTTT. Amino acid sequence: CASSYRTGGTDTQYF.

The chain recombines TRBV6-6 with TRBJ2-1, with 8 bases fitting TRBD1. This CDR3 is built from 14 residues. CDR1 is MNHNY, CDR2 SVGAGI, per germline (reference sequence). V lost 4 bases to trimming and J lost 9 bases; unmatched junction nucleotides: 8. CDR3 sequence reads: CASSFGQGRGEQFF. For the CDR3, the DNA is TGTGCCAGCAGTTTCGGACAGGGAAGAGGTGAGCAGTTCTTC.

The CDR3 is CASSPREEADTQYF. The CDR3 DNA is TGCGCCAGCAGCCCCCGGGAGGAGGCAGATACGCAGTATTTT. This rearrangement joins TRBV5-1 to TRBJ2-3, with 7 bases aligning to TRBD2. The CDR3 spans 14 residues. CDR1 is SGHRS, CDR2 YFSETQ, per germline. J lost 4 bases, V lost 4 bases, and 6 bases had no gene match. Full variable domain (outside the CDR3, taken from reference TRBV5-1 and TRBJ2-3): KAGVTQTPRYLIKTRGQQVTLSCSPISGHRSVSWYQQTPGQGLQFLFEYFSETQRNKGNFPGRFSGRQFSNSRSEMNVSTLELGDSALYLCASSPREEADTQYFGPGTRLTVL.

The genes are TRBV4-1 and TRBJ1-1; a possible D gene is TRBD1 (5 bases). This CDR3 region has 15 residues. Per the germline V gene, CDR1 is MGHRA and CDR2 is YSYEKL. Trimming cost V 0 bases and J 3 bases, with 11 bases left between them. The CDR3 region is CASSQDFGGDTEAFF. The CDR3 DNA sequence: TGCGCCAGCAGCCAAGATTTCGGGGGGGACACTGAAGCTTTCTTT.

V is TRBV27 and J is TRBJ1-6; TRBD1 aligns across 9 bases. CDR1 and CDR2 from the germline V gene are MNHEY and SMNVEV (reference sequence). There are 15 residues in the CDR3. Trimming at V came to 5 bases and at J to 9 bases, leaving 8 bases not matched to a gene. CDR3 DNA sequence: TGTGCCAGCAGTCCCTCGCGGACAGGGGTTTCACCCCTCCACTTT. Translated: CASSPSRTGVSPLHF.